Shown below are 19 T cell receptor beta chains from a single sample sequenced in a study of blood T cell repertoires in COVID-19. Generated by immunoSEQ multiplex PCR, the TCRdb table keeps only in-frame clones and is missing some. Seen here are around 62,000 clones, about nine tenths observed once, and the top ten hold approximately 40%. Material: peripheral blood. The receptors derive from a woman in her fifties or sixties with COVID-19, enrolled during active disease.

V and J are TRBV7-9 and TRBJ1-5; the D is unclear. Trimming took off 8 bases at V and 2 bases at J, with 13 bases between the two ends. Germline CDR1 and CDR2: SEHNR and FQNEAQ (reference sequence). CDR3 length equals 14 residues. Here the CDR3 reads CASGVGPGNQPQHF. The DNA of the CDR3 is TGTGCCAGCGGCGTTGGGCCGGGCAATCAGCCCCAGCATTTT.

This clone was counted once. The chain employs TRBV7-9 and TRBJ1-2; 7 bases are shared with TRBD1. This CDR3 comprises 13 residues. The V gene end was trimmed by 5 bases and the J gene end by 5 bases; junction bases not matched to a gene: 5. Germline CDR1 SEHNR, CDR2 FQNEAQ (reference sequence). CDR3 sequence: CASSRDSEYGYTF. DNA of the CDR3: TGTGCCAGCAGCCGGGACAGTGAGTATGGCTACACCTTC.

The sample holds one count of this clone. The genes are TRBV23-1 and TRBJ2-6, with D possibly TRBD2 on 5 matching bases. TRBV23-1 is an open reading frame, and its role is uncertain. Trimming stripped 2 bases from V and 1 base from J, with 12 bases between. This CDR3 comprises 17 residues. CDR3 coding DNA: TGCGCCAGCAGTCAAACTAGAACTGGGTCTGGGGCCAACGTCCTGACTTTC. As protein: CASSQTRTGSGANVLTF.

The chain is built from TRBV7-8 and TRBJ1-1; D gene unclear. CDR3 length: 16 residues. Germline CDR1 reads SGHVS; CDR2 reads FQNEAQ. V shed 1 base and J shed 5 bases, with 17 bases lying between them. CDR3 sequence: CASSLEVSVRGTEAFF. CDR3 sequence (DNA): TGTGCCAGCAGCTTAGAGGTGTCGGTAAGAGGGACTGAAGCTTTCTTT.

The V and J genes are TRBV11-2 and TRBJ2-7, with D maybe TRBD1 (7 bases). Per the germline V gene, CDR1 is SGHAT and CDR2 is FQNNGV. This CDR3 contains 13 residues. The ends were cut back, 6 bases at V and 7 bases at J, with 16 bases in the middle. The CDR3 region is CASSGTAGEEQYF. Written as DNA, the CDR3 is TGTGCCAGCAGTGGGACAGCGGGCGAAGAGCAGTACTTC.

The chain combines TRBV10-3 with TRBJ2-7; 7 bases are a match to TRBD1. This CDR3 contains 14 residues. The V gene end was trimmed by 6 bases and the J gene end by 5 bases; junction bases not matched to a gene: 10. The germline V gene has CDR1 ENHRY and CDR2 SYGVKD. CDR3 sequence: CAIRAGTAFDEQYF. CDR3 nucleotides: TGTGCCATCAGAGCCGGGACAGCCTTCGACGAGCAGTACTTC.

The chain carries TRBV4-1 and TRBJ1-5; 9 nucleotides agree with TRBD1. With V trimmed by 5 bases and J by 2 bases, 4 bases remained unmatched. Germline V gives CDR1 MGHRA, CDR2 YSYEKL. The CDR3 runs 15 residues. The CDR3 here is CASSNRQGGNQPQHF. In DNA, the CDR3 is TGCGCCAGCAGCAACCGACAGGGGGGCAATCAGCCCCAGCATTTT.

In this sample, this clone turned up once. The chain has TRBV5-4 and TRBJ2-7, with 8 nucleotides matching TRBD1. V lost 5 bases and J lost 3; bases outside the gene matches: 10. From germline, CDR1 is SGHNT and CDR2 YYREEE (reference sequence). The CDR3 sequence is 15 residues long. CDR3 in DNA: TGTGCCAGCAGTTTTGGTCCAGGGGGCTACTACGAGCAGTACTTC. It yields the protein CASSFGPGGYYEQYF.

The rearrangement links TRBV19 to TRBJ2-7, with 9 bases identical to TRBD1. Germline V gene sequence: CDR1 LNHDA, CDR2 SQIVND (reference sequence). The CDR3 runs 15 residues. Trimming at V came to 7 bases and at J to 7 bases, leaving 14 bases not matched to a gene. The CDR3 DNA sequence: TGTGCCAGTACCACACAGGGGGCCCCCGTCGGGGAGCAGTACTTC. This encodes CASTTQGAPVGEQYF.

The chain has TRBV9 and TRBJ2-7; 8 bases align to TRBD1. There are 15 residues in the CDR3. V was pared by 3 bases and J by 5 bases, with 10 bases of the junction left unmatched. The germline V gene encodes CDR1 SGDLS and CDR2 YYNGEE. As DNA, the CDR3 is TGTGCCAGCAGCGCCCTGACAGGGGTTACGGACGAGCAGTACTTC. Translated: CASSALTGVTDEQYF.

This clone was recorded only once. The V and J genes are TRBV7-2 and TRBJ2-3; 16 bases match TRBD2. Trimming cost V 5 bases and J 4 bases; bases outside gene matches: 9. The CDR3 length is 18 residues. Germline V gene sequence: CDR1 SGHTA, CDR2 FQGNSA. The DNA for the CDR3 is TGTGCCAGCAGCGTGGGACTAGCGGGGGGGGACGACTCAGATACGCAGTATTTT. It encodes CASSVGLAGGDDSDTQYF. The full variable domain, completed using reference TRBV7-2 and TRBJ2-3, is GAGVSQSPSNKVTEKGKDVELRCDPISGHTALYWYRQSLGQGLEFLIYFQGNSAPDKSGLPSDRFSAERTGGSVSTLTIQRTQQEDSAVYLCASSVGLAGGDDSDTQYFGPGTRLTVL.

J is TRBJ1-1 and V is TRBV27, with unresolved D. Looked up from germline, CDR1 is MNHEY and CDR2 is SMNVEV (reference sequence). Deletions cut 3 bases from V and 7 bases from J, with 12 bases between. This CDR3 region has 13 residues. CDR3 in amino acids: CASSFSGEGEAFF. The CDR3 region has the DNA TGTGCCAGCAGTTTTAGTGGGGAGGGTGAAGCTTTCTTT.

The chain carries TRBV5-8 and TRBJ2-5; D remains ambiguous. There are 12 residues in the CDR3. V shed 3 bases and J shed 0 bases, with 3 bases lying between them. The V gene's germline CDR1 is SGHTS and CDR2 YDEGEE. In DNA form, the CDR3 reads TGTGCCAGCAGCTCGTACCAAGAGACCCAGTACTTC. Its translation is CASSSYQETQYF.

The table lists this clone with a few counts. This chain joins TRBV11-2 and TRBJ2-7; D might be TRBD2 (7 bases). This CDR3 region has 15 residues. Per the germline V gene, CDR1 is SGHAT and CDR2 is FQNNGV. V was pared by 0 bases and J by 3 bases, with 12 bases between. The CDR3: CASSLELGGLYEQYF. CDR3 sequence (DNA): TGTGCCAGCAGCTTAGAATTGGGGGGGCTCTACGAGCAGTACTTC. The whole variable domain, filled in from reference TRBV11-2 and TRBJ2-7, reads EAGVAQSPRYKIIEKRQSVAFWCNPISGHATLYWYQQILGQGPKLLIQFQNNGVVDDSQLPKDRFSAERLKGVDSTLKIQPAKLEDSAVYLCASSLELGGLYEQYFGPGTRLTVT.

The rearrangement joins TRBV25-1 to TRBJ1-2; a weak D match, TRBD1 (5 bases). The germline CDR1 and CDR2 sequences are MGHDK and SYGVNS. The CDR3 has 15 amino acids. V shed 2 bases and J shed 7 bases, with 17 bases lying between them. The CDR3 nucleotides read TGTGCCAGCAGTGAACGCACGCAGGGCTCCGGTGGCTACACCTTC. Its protein is CASSERTQGSGGYTF.

The chain recombines TRBV9 with TRBJ1-1; D possibly corresponds to TRBD1 (6 bases). CDR1 SGDLS and CDR2 YYNGEE come from the germline V gene. The ends were cut back, 4 bases at V and 6 bases at J, with 16 bases in the middle. The CDR3 sequence is 14 residues long. CDR3 sequence (DNA): TGTGCCAGCAGCTCAACCCTGGACAGCCCTGAAGCTTTCTTT. Amino acids: CASSSTLDSPEAFF.

The chain links TRBV28 to TRBJ1-4, with D uncertain. The CDR3 contains 12 residues. Germline CDR1 reads MDHEN; CDR2 reads SYDVKM. V was clipped by 5 bases and J by 10 bases, with 11 bases between them. CDR3 amino acids: CASSPPRGKLFF. DNA for the CDR3: TGTGCCAGCAGTCCCCCCCGGGGAAAACTGTTTTTT.

This rearrangement joins TRBV14 to TRBJ2-1; TRBD1 might be the D (8 bases). Germline CDR1 and CDR2: SGHDN and FVKESK. The V and J ends lost 4 bases and 10 bases respectively, with 26 bases between them. The CDR3 is made up of 17 amino acids. This CDR3 reads CASSRRTGSPSGGEQFF. CDR3 sequence (DNA): TGTGCCAGCAGCCGAAGGACAGGGTCTCCATCGGGGGGCGAGCAGTTCTTC.

The V call is TRBV10-3, the J call TRBJ2-2; 8 bases match TRBD2. Germline CDR1 reads ENHRY; CDR2 reads SYGVKD. CDR3 length equals 21 residues. V lost 6 bases, J lost 2 bases, and 23 bases stayed unmatched. The CDR3 coding sequence is TGTGCCATCAGGGAAGACGGGGGGGGACTTATGGGCCCGCCCAACACCGGGGAGCTGTTTTTT. Translated, it gives CAIREDGGGLMGPPNTGELFF.